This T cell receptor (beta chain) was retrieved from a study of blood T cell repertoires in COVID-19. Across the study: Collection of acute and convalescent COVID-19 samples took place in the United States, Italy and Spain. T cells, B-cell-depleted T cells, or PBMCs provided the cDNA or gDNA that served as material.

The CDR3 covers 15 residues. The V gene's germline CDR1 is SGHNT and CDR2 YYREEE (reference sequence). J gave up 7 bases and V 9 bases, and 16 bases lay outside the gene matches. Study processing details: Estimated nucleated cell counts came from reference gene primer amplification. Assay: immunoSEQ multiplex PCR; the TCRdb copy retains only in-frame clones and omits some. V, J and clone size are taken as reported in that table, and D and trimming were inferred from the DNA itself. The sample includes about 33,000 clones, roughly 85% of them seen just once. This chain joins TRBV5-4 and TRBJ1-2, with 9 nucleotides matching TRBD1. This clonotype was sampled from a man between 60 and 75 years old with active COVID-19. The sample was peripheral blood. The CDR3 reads CATAPPDRGKSGYTF. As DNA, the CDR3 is TGTGCCACCGCACCTCCGGACAGGGGAAAGAGTGGCTACACCTTC.